This TCR beta chain is drawn from a study of blood T cell repertoires in COVID-19. Overall study context: Some COVID-19 samples were acute and others convalescent; all came from the United States, Italy and Spain. The analysed material was cDNA or gDNA that came from T cells, B-cell-depleted T cells, or PBMCs.

This clone was seen more than once but under ten times. Trimming took off 3 bases at V and 5 bases at J, with 12 bases between the two ends. The CDR3 runs to 14 residues. Per the germline V gene, CDR1 is SGHNT and CDR2 is YYREEE (reference sequence). In the original workflow: Estimates of nucleated cell counts were drawn from the amplification of reference gene primers. Clones were read by immunoSEQ multiplex PCR, and TCRdb kept only the in-frame ones, dropping some. V, J and clone size are taken as reported in that table, and D and trimming were inferred from the DNA itself. Of more than 85,000 clones listed, around nine tenths are singletons.

Material: peripheral blood. The TCR originated in a human donor in a cohort sampled during active COVID-19. V and J are TRBV5-4 and TRBJ2-1; a weak D match, TRBD2 (6 bases). The CDR3 DNA reads TGTGCCAGCAGCTCATCCGGGACTGACAATGAGCAGTTCTTC. The encoded protein is CASSSSGTDNEQFF. Based on the CDR3 plus reference TRBV5-4 and TRBJ2-1, the full variable domain is ETGVTQSPTHLIKTRGQQVTLRCSSQSGHNTVSWYQQALGQGPQFIFQYYREEENGRGNFPPRFSGLQFPNYSSELNVNALELDDSALYLCASSSSGTDNEQFFGPGTRLTVL.